A single sample is the source of the 10 T cell receptor beta chains below, sequenced in a study of technical replicates of blood from a handful of donors. Clones were read by immunoSEQ multiplex PCR, and TCRdb kept only the in-frame ones, dropping some. Among some 82,000 clones listed, around 97% were seen once. Sequenced: T cells isolated from PBMCs. The receptors originated from a human donor in good health.

This rearrangement joins TRBV6-5 to TRBJ1-5, with 8 nucleotides matching TRBD1. Germline V gives CDR1 MNHEY, CDR2 SVGAGI. The CDR3 covers 15 residues. Germline trimming cut 6 bases from V and 0 bases from J; bases unmatched to any gene: 4. The CDR3 sequence is CASRIQGDSNQPQHF. The CDR3 nucleotides are TGTGCCAGCAGAATACAGGGGGATAGCAATCAGCCCCAGCATTTT.

CDR3 sequence (DNA): TGTGCCAGCAGCTTAGGTTCTGGGACTAGCCGATTCTTC. As protein: CASSLGSGTSRFF. J is TRBJ2-1 and V is TRBV11-3, with 9 bases identical to TRBD2. Germline V lookup: CDR1 SGHNT, CDR2 YENEEA. V shed 1 base, J shed 16 bases, and the junction held 8 bases outside the gene matches. This CDR3 contains 13 residues.

The CDR3 DNA sequence: TGTGCCAGCAGCGCCTTTAAGGGGGGGGATGAAAAACTGTTTTTT. As protein: CASSAFKGGDEKLFF. The chain couples TRBV4-2 to TRBJ1-4; D is possibly TRBD1 (6 bases). Between the trimmed V and J ends, which lost 5 bases and 6 bases, there was a span of 16 bases. Germline CDR1 LGHNA, CDR2 YNFKEQ. The CDR3 has 15 amino acids.

The chain employs TRBV15 and TRBJ2-7; D unclear. Germline CDR1 LNHNV, CDR2 YYDKDF (reference sequence). This CDR3 has 13 residues. V was clipped by 9 bases and J by 4 bases, with 16 bases between them. The CDR3 loop is CATRSPQSYEQYF. For the CDR3, the DNA is TGTGCCACGAGAAGTCCCCAAAGTTACGAGCAGTACTTC. Together with reference TRBV15 and TRBJ2-7, the CDR3 gives the full variable domain: DAMVIQNPRYQVTQFGKPVTLSCSQTLNHNVMYWYQQKSSQAPKLLFHYYDKDFNNEADTPDNFQSRRPNTSFCFLDIRSPGLGDTAMYLCATRSPQSYEQYFGPGTRLTVT.

CDR3 region: CASSHGTSGRTGELFF. The CDR3 DNA reads as TGCGCCAGCAGCCATGGGACTAGCGGGAGGACCGGGGAGCTGTTTTTT. This sequence joins TRBV4-1 and TRBJ2-2; TRBD2 aligns across 15 bases. The germline gives CDR1 MGHRA, CDR2 YSYEKL. CDR3 size: 16 residues. After removal of 3 bases from V and 5 bases from J, the junction contained 1 base not matched to a gene.

The chain uses TRBV6-1 and TRBJ2-5; 9 nucleotides match TRBD1. Gene TRBJ2-7 matches the end of the DNA better, so the J call may be wrong. Per germline, CDR1 MNHNS and CDR2 SASEGT. This CDR3 has 13 residues. The CDR3 DNA reads as TGTGCCAGCAGCACAGGGGGCATAAACGAGCAGTACTTC. This encodes CASSTGGINEQYF.

The CDR3: CSVDTGDTYEQYF. DNA for the CDR3: TGCAGCGTTGACACAGGGGATACCTACGAGCAGTACTTC. V usage is TRBV29-1 and J usage is TRBJ2-7, with 7 bases matching TRBD1. V dropped 3 bases and J dropped 2; count of bases not matched to a gene: 4. Germline loops: CDR1 SQVTM, CDR2 ANQGSEA. This CDR3 spans 13 amino acids.

The chain has TRBV18 and TRBJ2-1, with TRBD2 identical over 7 bases. Germline loops: CDR1 KGHSH, CDR2 LQKENI. With 2 bases clipped from V and 8 bases from J, the junction kept 12 bases outside the gene matches. The CDR3 is 16 residues long. The CDR3: CASSPTTSGISDEQFF. The DNA for the CDR3 is TGTGCCAGCTCACCAACAACAAGCGGGATAAGCGATGAGCAGTTCTTC.

The chain's CDR3 is CAWGAVYTQYF. CDR3 nucleotide sequence: TGTGCCTGGGGGGCAGTGTACACGCAGTATTTT. This chain connects TRBV30 to TRBJ2-3; TRBD1 might be the D (5 bases). Trimming left V 5 bases short and J 9 bases short, with 12 bases between. This CDR3 has 11 amino acids. CDR1 is GTSNPN and CDR2 is SVGIG in the germline V gene (reference sequence).

The chain has TRBV5-6 and TRBJ2-2; a weak D match, TRBD1 (5 bases). The CDR3 is 15 residues long. Germline values: CDR1 SGHDT, CDR2 YYEEEE. V was cut by 4 bases and J by 1 base, with 11 bases left in between. The CDR3 bases are TGTGCCAGCAGCCCCAGCGACAGGAACACCGGGGAGCTGTTTTTT. Protein: CASSPSDRNTGELFF.